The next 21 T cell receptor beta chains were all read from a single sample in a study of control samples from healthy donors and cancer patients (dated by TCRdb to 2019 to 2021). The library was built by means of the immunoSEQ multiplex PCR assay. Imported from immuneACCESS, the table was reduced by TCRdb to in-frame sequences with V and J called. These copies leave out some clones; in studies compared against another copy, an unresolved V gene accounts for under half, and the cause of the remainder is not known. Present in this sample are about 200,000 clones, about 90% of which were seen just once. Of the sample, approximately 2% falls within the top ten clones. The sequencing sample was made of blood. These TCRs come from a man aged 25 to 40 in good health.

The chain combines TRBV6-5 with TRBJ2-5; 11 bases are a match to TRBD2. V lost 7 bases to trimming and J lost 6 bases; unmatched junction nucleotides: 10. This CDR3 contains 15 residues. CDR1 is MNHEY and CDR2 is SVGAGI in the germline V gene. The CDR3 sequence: CASTAPSGGRKTQYF. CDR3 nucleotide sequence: TGTGCCAGCACAGCGCCTAGCGGGGGGCGGAAGACCCAGTACTTC.

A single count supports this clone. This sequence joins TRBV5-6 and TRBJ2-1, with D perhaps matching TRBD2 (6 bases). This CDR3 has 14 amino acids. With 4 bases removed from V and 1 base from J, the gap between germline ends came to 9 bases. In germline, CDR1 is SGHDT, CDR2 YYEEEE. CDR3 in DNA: TGTGCCAGCAGCCCCCGGGGGTCCTACAATGAGCAGTTCTTC. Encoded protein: CASSPRGSYNEQFF.

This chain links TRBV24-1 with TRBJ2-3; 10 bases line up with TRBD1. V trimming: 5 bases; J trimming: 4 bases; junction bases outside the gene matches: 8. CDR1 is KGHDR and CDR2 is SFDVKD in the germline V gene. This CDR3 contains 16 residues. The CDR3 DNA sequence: TGTGCCACCAGTGGGGGACAGGGGCGCGAGGCAGATACGCAGTATTTT. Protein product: CATSGGQGREADTQYF.

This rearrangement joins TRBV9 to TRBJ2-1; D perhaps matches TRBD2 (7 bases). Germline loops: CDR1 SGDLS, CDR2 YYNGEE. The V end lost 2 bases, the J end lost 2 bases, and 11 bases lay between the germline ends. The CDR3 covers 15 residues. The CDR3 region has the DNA TGTGCCAGCAGCGTCGAGGGGGGGCCCTACAATGAGCAGTTCTTC. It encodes CASSVEGGPYNEQFF.

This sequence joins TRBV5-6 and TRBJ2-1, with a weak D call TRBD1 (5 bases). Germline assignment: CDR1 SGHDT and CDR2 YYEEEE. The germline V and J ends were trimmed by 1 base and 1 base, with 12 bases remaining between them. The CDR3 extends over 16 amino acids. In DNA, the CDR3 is TGTGCCAGCAGCTTGTACAGGTTGGGTTCCTACAATGAGCAGTTCTTC. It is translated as CASSLYRLGSYNEQFF.

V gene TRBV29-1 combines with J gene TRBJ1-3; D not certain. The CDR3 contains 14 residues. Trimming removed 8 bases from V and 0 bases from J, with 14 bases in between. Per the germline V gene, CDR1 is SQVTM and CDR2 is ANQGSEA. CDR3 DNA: TGCAGCATCTCGGACGGGCTCTCTGGAAACACCATATATTTT. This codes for CSISDGLSGNTIYF.

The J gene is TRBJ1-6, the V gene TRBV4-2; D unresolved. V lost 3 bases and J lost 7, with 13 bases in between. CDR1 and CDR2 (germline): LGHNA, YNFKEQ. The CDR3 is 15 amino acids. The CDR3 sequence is CASSQTGLGNSPLHF. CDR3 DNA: TGTGCCAGCAGCCAGACGGGCCTGGGGAATTCACCCCTCCACTTT.

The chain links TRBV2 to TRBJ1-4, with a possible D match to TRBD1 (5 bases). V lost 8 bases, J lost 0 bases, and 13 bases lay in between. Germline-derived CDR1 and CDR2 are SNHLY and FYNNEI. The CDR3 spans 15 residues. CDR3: CASGGTLATNEKLFF. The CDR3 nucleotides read TGTGCCAGCGGAGGGACTCTTGCAACTAATGAAAAACTGTTTTTT. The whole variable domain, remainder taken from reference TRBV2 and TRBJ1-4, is EPEVTQTPSHQVTQMGQEVILRCVPISNHLYFYWYRQILGQKVEFLVSFYNNEISEKSEIFDDQFSVERPDGSNFTLKIRSTKLEDSAMYFCASGGTLATNEKLFFGSGTQLSVL.

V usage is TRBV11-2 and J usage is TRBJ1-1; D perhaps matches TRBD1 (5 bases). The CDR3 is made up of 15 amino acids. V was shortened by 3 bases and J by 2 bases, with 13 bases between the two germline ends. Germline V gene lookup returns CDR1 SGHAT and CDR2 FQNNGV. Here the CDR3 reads CASSLSGPINTEAFF. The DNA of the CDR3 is TGTGCCAGCAGCTTGTCGGGACCCATTAACACTGAAGCTTTCTTT.

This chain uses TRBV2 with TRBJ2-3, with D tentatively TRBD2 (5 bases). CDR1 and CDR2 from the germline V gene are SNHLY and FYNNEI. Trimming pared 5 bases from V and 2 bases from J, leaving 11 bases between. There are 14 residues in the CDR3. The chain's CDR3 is CASSSRLFTDTQYF. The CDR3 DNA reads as TGTGCCAGCAGTTCCCGACTATTCACAGATACGCAGTATTTT.

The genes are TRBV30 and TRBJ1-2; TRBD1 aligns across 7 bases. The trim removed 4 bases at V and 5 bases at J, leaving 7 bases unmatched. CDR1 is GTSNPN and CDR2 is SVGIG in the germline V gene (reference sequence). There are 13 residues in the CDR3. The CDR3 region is CAWTSGGWYGYTF. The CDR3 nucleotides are TGTGCCTGGACGTCAGGGGGTTGGTATGGCTACACCTTC.

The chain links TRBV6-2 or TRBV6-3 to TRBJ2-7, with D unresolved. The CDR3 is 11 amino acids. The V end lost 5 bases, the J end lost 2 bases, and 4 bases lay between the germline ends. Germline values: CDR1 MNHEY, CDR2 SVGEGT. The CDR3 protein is CASSPAYEQYF. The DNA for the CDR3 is TGTGCCAGCAGTCCCGCCTACGAGCAGTACTTC.

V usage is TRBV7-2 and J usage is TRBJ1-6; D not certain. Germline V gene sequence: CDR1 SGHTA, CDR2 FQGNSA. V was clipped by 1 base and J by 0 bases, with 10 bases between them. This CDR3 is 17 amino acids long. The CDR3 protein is CASSLGGLGSYNSPLHF. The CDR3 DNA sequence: TGTGCCAGCAGCTTAGGGGGTCTGGGCTCCTATAATTCACCCCTCCACTTT.

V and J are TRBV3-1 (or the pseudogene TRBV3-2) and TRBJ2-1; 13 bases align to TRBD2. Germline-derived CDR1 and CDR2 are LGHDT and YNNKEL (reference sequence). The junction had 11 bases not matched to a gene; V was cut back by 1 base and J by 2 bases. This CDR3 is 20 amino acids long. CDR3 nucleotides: TGTGCCAGCAGCCAAGCTCGGGGGACTAGCGGGGCGGCCCCCTACAATGAGCAGTTCTTC. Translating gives CASSQARGTSGAAPYNEQFF.

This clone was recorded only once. The CDR3: CASSSAGAGNTIYF. In nucleotides, the CDR3 is TGTGCCAGCAGCTCGGCGGGAGCTGGAAACACCATATATTTT. The chain carries TRBV7-9 and TRBJ1-3, with no clear D. V shed 4 bases and J shed 2 bases, with 9 bases lying between them. CDR1 and CDR2 from the germline V gene are SEHNR and FQNEAQ (reference sequence). The CDR3 length is 14 residues.

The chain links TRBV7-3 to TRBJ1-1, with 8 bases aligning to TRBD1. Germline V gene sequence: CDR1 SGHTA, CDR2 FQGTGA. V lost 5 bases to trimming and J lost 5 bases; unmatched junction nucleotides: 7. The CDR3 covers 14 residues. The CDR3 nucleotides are TGTGCCAGCAGCGCGGGACAGGTCGGGACTGAAGCTTTCTTT. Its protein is CASSAGQVGTEAFF.

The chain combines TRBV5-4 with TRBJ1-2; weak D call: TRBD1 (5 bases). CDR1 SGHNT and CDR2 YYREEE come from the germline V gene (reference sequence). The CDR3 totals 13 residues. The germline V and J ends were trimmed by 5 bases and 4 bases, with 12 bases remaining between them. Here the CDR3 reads CASRTDRSYGYTF. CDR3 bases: TGTGCCAGCAGGACAGATAGGAGCTATGGCTACACCTTC.

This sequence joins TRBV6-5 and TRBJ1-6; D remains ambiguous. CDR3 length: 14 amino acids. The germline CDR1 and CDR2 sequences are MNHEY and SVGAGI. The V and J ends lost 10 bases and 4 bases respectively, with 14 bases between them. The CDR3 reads CATLLSLYNSPLHF. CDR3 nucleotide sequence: TGTGCCACCTTACTTTCCCTTTATAATTCACCCCTCCACTTT.

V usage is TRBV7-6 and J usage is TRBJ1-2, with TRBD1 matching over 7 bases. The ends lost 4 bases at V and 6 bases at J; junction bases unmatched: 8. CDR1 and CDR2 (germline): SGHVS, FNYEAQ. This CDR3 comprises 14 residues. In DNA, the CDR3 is TGTGCCAGCAGCTCTCAAGGGGGCGCGGATGGCTACACCTTC. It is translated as CASSSQGGADGYTF.

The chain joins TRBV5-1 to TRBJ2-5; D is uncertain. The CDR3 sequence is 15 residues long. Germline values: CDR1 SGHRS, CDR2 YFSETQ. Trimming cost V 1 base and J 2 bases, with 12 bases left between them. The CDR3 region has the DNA TGCGCCAGCAGCTTGCAAAGACTTGAGCAAGAGACCCAGTACTTC. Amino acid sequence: CASSLQRLEQETQYF.

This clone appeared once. The CDR3, as DNA: TGCGCCAGCAGCCCCGGACAGGGCGGATTATGGGGCTACACCTTC. This gives the protein CASSPGQGGLWGYTF. The J gene is TRBJ1-2, the V gene TRBV5-1, with 8 bases lining up with TRBD1. This CDR3 has 15 amino acids. Germline V gene sequence: CDR1 SGHRS, CDR2 YFSETQ. After removal of 4 bases from V and 8 bases from J, the junction contained 13 bases not matched to a gene.